This is a list of T cell receptor beta chains from one sample in a study of blood T cells in healthy people across ages. One entry per CDR3 protein, called by TCRdb with MiXCR from the 5' RACE reads. In the table there are 450,000 to 700,000 distinct CDR3 sequences, approximately 30% of which are singletons. The source material was blood. The receptors shown here come from a woman aged 70-85 years in good health. The CDR3 runs from the conserved cysteine through the conserved F or W. D genes are given only for firm matches. Rows may omit the clone size; those that give it use once, few, many or a size class.

clone_size	v_call	j_call	d_call	cdr3_aa	cdr3_nt
-	TRBV7-2	TRBJ1-2	TRBD1	CASSPGTGIDYGYTF	TGTGCCAGCAGCCCGGGGACAGGGATTGACTATGGCTACACCTTC
many	TRBV6-6	TRBJ2-2	-	CASRLQGPSYGELFF	TGTGCCAGCAGGCTGCAGGGACCCTCCTACGGGGAGCTGTTTTTT
-	TRBV6-6	TRBJ2-7	TRBD1	CATNAVETGINEQYF	TGTGCCACCAACGCCGTGGAGACAGGGATCAACGAGCAGTACTTC
-	TRBV30	TRBJ1-2	TRBD1	CAWSTGQGATYGYTF	TGTGCCTGGAGTACGGGACAGGGGGCCACCTATGGCTACACCTTC
-	TRBV20-1	TRBJ1-5	TRBD1	CSAGRQGDNQPQHF	TGCAGTGCTGGTAGACAGGGTGACAATCAGCCCCAGCATTTT
few	TRBV14	TRBJ1-5	-	CASSQGTDQPQHF	TGTGCCAGCAGCCAAGGGACAGATCAGCCCCAGCATTTT
-	TRBV18	TRBJ2-1	-	CASSPGGFRGLGADEQFF	TGTGCCAGCTCACCAGGAGGGTTCCGGGGGCTCGGTGCGGATGAGCAGTTCTTC
-	TRBV5-1	TRBJ1-2	-	CASSSGVGYLNYTF	TGCGCCAGCAGCTCCGGTGTAGGCTATCTTAACTACACCTTC
once	TRBV6-1	TRBJ2-3	TRBD2	CASGRLAGASTDTQYF	TGTGCCAGCGGAAGACTAGCGGGGGCCAGCACAGATACGCAGTATTTT
-	TRBV20-1	TRBJ2-5	-	CSAFTGTQETQYF	TGCAGTGCTTTCACCGGGACCCAAGAGACCCAGTACTTC
many	TRBV7-2	TRBJ2-5	-	CASSKNRANGETQYF	TGTGCCAGCAGCAAGAACAGGGCGAACGGGGAGACCCAGTACTTC
few	TRBV20-1	TRBJ1-5	-	CSARRAGQPQHF	TGCAGTGCTAGGAGGGCGGGGCAGCCCCAGCATTTT
-	TRBV12-5	TRBJ1-6	TRBD1	CASGLGTGTGVSPLHF	TGTGCTAGTGGTTTGGGGACCGGGACAGGGGTCTCACCCCTCCACTTT
many	TRBV7-6	TRBJ2-1	-	CASSLVSLTKAEQFF	TGTGCCAGCAGCTTAGTATCCCTTACGAAGGCTGAGCAGTTCTTC
few	TRBV21-1	TRBJ2-4	-	CASSKFPLAGAKNIQYF	TGTGCCAGCAGCAAATTCCCTCTTGCGGGGGCAAAAAACATTCAGTACTTC
-	TRBV20-1	TRBJ1-5	TRBD1	CSAKRQGHSNQPQHF	TGCAGTGCAAAACGACAGGGACATAGCAATCAGCCCCAGCATTTT
-	TRBV7-9	TRBJ2-1	-	CASSLTLASEQFF	TGTGCCAGCAGCTTAACCCTAGCGTCTGAGCAGTTCTTC
-	TRBV6-5	TRBJ2-1	-	CASSYWRPPTEQFF	TGTGCCAGCAGTTACTGGCGGCCCCCCACTGAGCAGTTCTTC
few	TRBV4-2	TRBJ2-1	-	CASSQDPDDNEQFF	TGTGCCAGCAGCCAAGATCCGGACGACAATGAGCAGTTCTTC